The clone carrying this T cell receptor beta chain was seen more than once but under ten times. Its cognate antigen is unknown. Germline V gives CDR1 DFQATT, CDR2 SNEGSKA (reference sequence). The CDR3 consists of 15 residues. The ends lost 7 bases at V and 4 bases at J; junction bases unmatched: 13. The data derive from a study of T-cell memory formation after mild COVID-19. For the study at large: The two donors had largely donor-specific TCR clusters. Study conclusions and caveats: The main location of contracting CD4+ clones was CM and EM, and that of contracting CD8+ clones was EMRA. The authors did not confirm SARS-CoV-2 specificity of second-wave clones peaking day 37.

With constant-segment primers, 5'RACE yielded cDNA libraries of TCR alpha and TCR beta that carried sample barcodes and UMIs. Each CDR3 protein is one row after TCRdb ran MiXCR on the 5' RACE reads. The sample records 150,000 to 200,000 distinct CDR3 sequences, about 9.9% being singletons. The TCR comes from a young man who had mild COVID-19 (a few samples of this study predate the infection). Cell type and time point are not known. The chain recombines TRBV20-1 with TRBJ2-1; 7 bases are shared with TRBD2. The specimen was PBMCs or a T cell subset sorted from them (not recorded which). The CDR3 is CSVLGPAGFYNEQFF. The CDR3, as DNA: TGCAGTGTTCTCGGGCCAGCGGGGTTTTACAATGAGCAGTTCTTC.